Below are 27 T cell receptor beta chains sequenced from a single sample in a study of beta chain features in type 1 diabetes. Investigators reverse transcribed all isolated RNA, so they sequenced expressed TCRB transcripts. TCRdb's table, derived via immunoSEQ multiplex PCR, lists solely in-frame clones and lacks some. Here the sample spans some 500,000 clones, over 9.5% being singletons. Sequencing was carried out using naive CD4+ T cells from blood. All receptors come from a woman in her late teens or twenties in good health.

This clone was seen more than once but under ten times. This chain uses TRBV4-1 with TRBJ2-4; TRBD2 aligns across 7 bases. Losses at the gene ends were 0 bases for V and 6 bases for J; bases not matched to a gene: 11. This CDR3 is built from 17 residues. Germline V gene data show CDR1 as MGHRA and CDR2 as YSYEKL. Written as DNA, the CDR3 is TGCGCCAGCAGCCAAGAAGGAGGGAGGGGAAGGTCAAACATTCAGTACTTC. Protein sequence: CASSQEGGRGRSNIQYF.

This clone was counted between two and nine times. The CDR3 region is CASRPDRNSPLHF. CDR3 bases: TGTGCCAGCAGGCCCGACAGAAATTCACCCCTCCACTTT. The rearrangement joins TRBV9 to TRBJ1-6, with D possibly TRBD1 on 5 matching bases. There are 13 residues in the CDR3. Germline V gives CDR1 SGDLS, CDR2 YYNGEE. V gave up 5 bases and J gave up 7 bases, with 10 bases separating them.

The CDR3 DNA follows: TGTGCCAGCAGTGTCTGGGGTTCGGGAAATGAGCAGTTCTTC. Translation: CASSVWGSGNEQFF. V is TRBV2 and J is TRBJ2-1, with TRBD2 as a possible D gene (5 bases). From germline, CDR1 is SNHLY and CDR2 FYNNEI. With 4 bases removed from V and 7 bases from J, the gap between germline ends came to 14 bases. The CDR3 is 14 residues long.

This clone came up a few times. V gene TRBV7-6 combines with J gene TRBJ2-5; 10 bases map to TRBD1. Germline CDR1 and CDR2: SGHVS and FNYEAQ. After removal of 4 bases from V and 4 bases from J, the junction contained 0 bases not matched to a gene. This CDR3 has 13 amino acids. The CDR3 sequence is CASSWDRGETQYF. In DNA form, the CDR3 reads TGTGCCAGCAGCTGGGACAGGGGAGAGACCCAGTACTTC.

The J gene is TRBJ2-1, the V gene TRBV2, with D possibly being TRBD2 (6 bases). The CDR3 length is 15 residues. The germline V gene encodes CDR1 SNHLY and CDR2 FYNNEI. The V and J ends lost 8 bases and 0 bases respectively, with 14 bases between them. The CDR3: CASGRERSSYNEQFF. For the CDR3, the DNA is TGTGCCAGCGGGCGGGAAAGGAGCTCCTACAATGAGCAGTTCTTC.

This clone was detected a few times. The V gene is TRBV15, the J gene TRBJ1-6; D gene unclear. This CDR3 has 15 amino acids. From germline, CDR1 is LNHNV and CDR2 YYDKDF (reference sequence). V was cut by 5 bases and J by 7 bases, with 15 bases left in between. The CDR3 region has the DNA TGTGCCACCAGCCGCCGGATCCAGGAAAATTCACCCCTCCACTTT. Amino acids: CATSRRIQENSPLHF.

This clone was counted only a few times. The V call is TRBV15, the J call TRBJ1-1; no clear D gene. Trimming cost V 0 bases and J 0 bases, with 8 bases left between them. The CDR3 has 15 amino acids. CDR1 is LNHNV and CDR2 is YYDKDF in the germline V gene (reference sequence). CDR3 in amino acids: CATSRDGAMNTEAFF. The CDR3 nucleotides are TGTGCCACCAGCAGAGACGGTGCGATGAACACTGAAGCTTTCTTT.

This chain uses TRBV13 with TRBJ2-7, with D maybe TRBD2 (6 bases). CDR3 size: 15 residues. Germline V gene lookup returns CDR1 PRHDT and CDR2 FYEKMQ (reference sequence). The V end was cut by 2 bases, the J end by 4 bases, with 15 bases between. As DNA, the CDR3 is TGTGCCAGCAGCTTAAGACCGCGGGAATCTTACGAGCAGTACTTC. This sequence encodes CASSLRPRESYEQYF.

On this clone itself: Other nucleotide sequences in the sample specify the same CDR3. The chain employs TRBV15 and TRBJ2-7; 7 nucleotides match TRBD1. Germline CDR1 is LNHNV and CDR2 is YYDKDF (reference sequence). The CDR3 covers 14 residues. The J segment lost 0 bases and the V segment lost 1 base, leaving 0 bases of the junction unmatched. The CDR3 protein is CATSRGQGSYEQYF. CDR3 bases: TGTGCCACCAGCAGAGGACAGGGCTCCTACGAGCAGTACTTC.

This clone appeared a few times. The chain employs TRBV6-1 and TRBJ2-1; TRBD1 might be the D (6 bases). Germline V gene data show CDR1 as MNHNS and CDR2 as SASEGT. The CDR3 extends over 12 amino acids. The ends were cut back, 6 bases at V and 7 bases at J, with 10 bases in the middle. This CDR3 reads CASRRQGNEQFF. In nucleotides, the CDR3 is TGTGCCAGCAGGCGGCAGGGGAATGAGCAGTTCTTC.

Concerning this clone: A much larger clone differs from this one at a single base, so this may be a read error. CDR3 sequence reads: CASSLAGSSYNEQFF. CDR3 nucleotide sequence: TGTGCCAGCAGCCTAGCGGGGAGCTCCTACAATGAGCAGTTCTTC. This sequence joins TRBV9 and TRBJ2-1; TRBD2 matches 9 bases. This CDR3 spans 15 amino acids. Germline-derived CDR1 and CDR2 are SGDLS and YYNGEE. Trimming at V came to 4 bases and at J to 0 bases, leaving 2 bases not matched to a gene.

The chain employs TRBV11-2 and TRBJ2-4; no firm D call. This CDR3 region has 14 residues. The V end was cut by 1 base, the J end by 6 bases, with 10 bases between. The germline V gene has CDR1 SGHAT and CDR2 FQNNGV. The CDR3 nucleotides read TGTGCCAGCAGCTTAGTTAGGTCGGGAAACATTCAGTACTTC. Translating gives CASSLVRSGNIQYF. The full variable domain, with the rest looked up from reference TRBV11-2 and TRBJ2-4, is EAGVAQSPRYKIIEKRQSVAFWCNPISGHATLYWYQQILGQGPKLLIQFQNNGVVDDSQLPKDRFSAERLKGVDSTLKIQPAKLEDSAVYLCASSLVRSGNIQYFGAGTRLSVL.

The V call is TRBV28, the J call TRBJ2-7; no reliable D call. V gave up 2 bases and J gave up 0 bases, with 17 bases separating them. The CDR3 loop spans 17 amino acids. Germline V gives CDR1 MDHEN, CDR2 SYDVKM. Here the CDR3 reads CASSLRSSAFFSYEQYV. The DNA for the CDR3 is TGTGCCAGCAGTTTAAGGAGTTCCGCCTTCTTCTCCTACGAGCAGTACGTC.

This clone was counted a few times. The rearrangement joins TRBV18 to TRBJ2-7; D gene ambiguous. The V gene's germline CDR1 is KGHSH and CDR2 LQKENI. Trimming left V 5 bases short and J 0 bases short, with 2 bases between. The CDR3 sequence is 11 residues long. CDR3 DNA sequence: TGTGCCAGCTCAAGCTCCTACGAGCAGTACTTC. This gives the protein CASSSSYEQYF. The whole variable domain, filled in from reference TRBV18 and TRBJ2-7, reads NAGVMQNPRHLVRRRGQEARLRCSPMKGHSHVYWYRQLPEEGLKFMVYLQKENIIDESGMPKERFSAEFPKEGPSILRIQQVVRGDSAAYFCASSSSYEQYFGPGTRLTVT.

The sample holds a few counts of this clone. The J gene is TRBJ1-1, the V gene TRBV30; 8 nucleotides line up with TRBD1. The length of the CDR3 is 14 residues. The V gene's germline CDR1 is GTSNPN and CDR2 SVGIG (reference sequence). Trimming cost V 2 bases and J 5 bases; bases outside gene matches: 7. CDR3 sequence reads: CAWSFRGRGTEAFF. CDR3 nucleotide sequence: TGTGCCTGGAGTTTCAGGGGGCGCGGGACTGAAGCTTTCTTT.

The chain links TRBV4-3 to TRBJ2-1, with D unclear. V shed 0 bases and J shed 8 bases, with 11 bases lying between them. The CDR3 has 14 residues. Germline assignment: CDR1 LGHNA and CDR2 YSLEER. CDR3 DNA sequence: TGCGCCAGCAGCCAAGAAAGGGTATTGGATGAGCAGTTCTTC. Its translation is CASSQERVLDEQFF.

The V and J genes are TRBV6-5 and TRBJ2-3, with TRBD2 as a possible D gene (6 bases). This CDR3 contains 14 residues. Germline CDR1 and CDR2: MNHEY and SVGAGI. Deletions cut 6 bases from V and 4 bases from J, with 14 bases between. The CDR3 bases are TGTGCCAGCAGCTATCGCAGGGAGGCAGATACGCAGTATTTT. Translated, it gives CASSYRREADTQYF.

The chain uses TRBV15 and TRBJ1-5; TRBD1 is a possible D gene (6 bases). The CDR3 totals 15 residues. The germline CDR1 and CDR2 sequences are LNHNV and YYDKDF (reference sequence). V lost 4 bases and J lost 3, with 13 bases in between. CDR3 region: CATSTRTAYNQPQHF. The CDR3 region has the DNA TGTGCCACCAGCACCCGGACAGCATACAATCAGCCCCAGCATTTT.

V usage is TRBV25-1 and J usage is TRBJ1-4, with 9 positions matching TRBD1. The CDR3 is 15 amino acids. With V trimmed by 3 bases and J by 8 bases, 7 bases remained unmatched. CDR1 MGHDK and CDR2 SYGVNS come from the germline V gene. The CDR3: CASSDPGTGSEKLFF. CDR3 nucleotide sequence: TGTGCCAGCAGTGATCCTGGGACAGGGTCAGAAAAACTGTTTTTT.

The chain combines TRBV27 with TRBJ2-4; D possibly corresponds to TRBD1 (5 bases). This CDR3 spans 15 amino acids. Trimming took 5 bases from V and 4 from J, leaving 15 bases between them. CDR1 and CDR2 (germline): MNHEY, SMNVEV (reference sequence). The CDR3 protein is CASSAGYQKKNIQYF. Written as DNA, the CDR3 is TGTGCCAGCAGTGCAGGGTACCAAAAGAAAAACATTCAGTACTTC.

The CDR3 sequence: CASRPGLAERYEQYF. CDR3 coding DNA: TGTGCCAGCAGACCGGGACTAGCGGAGCGCTACGAGCAGTACTTC. The chain is built from TRBV7-2 and TRBJ2-7; 11 positions match TRBD2. V gave up 6 bases and J gave up 3 bases; unmatched junction bases: 7. The CDR3 covers 15 residues. Germline CDR1 reads SGHTA; CDR2 reads FQGNSA. Full variable domain (remainder filled in from reference TRBV7-2 and TRBJ2-7): GAGVSQSPSNKVTEKGKDVELRCDPISGHTALYWYRQSLGQGLEFLIYFQGNSAPDKSGLPSDRFSAERTGGSVSTLTIQRTQQEDSAVYLCASRPGLAERYEQYFGPGTRLTVT.

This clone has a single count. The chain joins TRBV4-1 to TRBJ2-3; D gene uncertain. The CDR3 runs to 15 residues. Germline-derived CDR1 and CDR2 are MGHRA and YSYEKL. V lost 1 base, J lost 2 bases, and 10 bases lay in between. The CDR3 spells CASSQVTANTDTQYF. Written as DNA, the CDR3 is TGCGCCAGCAGCCAAGTGACCGCTAACACAGATACGCAGTATTTT.

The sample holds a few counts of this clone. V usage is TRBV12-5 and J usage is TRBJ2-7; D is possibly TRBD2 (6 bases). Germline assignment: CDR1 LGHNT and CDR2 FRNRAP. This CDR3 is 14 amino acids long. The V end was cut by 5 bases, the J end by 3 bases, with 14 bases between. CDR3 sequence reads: CASGEGRGGYEQYF. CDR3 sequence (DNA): TGTGCTAGTGGTGAAGGACGGGGAGGCTACGAGCAGTACTTC.

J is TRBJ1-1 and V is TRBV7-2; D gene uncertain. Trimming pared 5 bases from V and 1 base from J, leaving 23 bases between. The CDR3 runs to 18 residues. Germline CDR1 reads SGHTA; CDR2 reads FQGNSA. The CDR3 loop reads CASSISRPPISQNTEAFF. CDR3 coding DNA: TGTGCCAGCAGCATCTCACGGCCCCCGATCAGTCAGAACACTGAAGCTTTCTTT.

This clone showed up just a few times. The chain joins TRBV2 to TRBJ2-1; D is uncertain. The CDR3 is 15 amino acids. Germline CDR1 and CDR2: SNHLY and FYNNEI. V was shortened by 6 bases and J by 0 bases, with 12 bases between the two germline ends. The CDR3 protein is CASRPWVGSYNEQFF. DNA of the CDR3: TGTGCCAGCAGGCCTTGGGTGGGCTCCTACAATGAGCAGTTCTTC.

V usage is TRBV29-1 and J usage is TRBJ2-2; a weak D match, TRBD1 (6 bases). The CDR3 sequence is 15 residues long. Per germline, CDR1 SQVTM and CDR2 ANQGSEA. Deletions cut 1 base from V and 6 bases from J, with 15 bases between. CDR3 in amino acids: CSVEGSQGNPGELFF. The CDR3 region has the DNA TGCAGCGTTGAAGGGTCACAGGGTAACCCCGGGGAGCTGTTTTTT.

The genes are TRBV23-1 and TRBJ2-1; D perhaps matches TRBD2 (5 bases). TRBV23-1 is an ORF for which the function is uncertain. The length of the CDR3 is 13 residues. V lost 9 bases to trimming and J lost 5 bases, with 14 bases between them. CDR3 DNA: TGCGCCAGTAGCAGCGGTTGGAACAATGAGCAGTTCTTC. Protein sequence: CASSSGWNNEQFF.